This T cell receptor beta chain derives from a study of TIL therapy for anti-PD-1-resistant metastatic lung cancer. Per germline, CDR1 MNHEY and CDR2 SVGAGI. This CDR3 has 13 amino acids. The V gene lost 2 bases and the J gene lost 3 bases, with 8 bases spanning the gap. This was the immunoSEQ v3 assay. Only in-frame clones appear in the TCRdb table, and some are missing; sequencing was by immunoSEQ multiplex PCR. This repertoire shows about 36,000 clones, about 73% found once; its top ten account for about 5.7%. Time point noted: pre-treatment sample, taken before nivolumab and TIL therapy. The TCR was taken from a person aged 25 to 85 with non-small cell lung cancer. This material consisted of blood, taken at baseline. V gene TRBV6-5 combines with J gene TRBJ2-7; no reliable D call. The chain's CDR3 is CASSYAHNYEQYF. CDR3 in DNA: TGTGCCAGCAGTTACGCGCACAACTACGAGCAGTACTTC.